Listed below are T cell receptor beta chains from one sample, sequenced in a study of PD-1 blockade in classical Hodgkin lymphoma. Here immunoSEQ multiplex PCR was the method, and the copy in TCRdb shows in-frame clones only, minus some. The sample has approximately 59,000 clones, roughly 90% seen once. The source material was peripheral blood mononuclear cells (PBMCs), sampled before the second cycle of nivolumab. The receptors here all came from a human donor with classical Hodgkin lymphoma. Both conserved end residues are part of each CDR3. D genes are given only for firm matches.

TRBV27	TRBJ1-1	NA	TGTGCCAGCAGTTCCGGGACAAGCAACACTGAAGCTTTCTTT	CASSSGTSNTEAFF
TRBV19	TRBJ1-4	NA	TGTGCCAGTAAACCCGGGGCTCGAGAAAAACTGTTTTTT	CASKPGAREKLFF
TRBV19	TRBJ1-5	NA	TGTGCCAGCTTGAAACAGGGTGGCAATCAGCCCCAGCATTTT	CASLKQGGNQPQHF
TRBV7-9	TRBJ2-2	NA	TGTGCCAGCAGTCCAGGGAACGGCGGTGCCGGGGAGCTGTTTTTT	CASSPGNGGAGELFF
TRBV9	TRBJ1-6	TRBD1	TGTGCCAGCAGCGCTACCGGACAGGGCCCAAATTCACCCCTCCACTTT	CASSATGQGPNSPLHF
TRBV2	TRBJ1-2	NA	TGTGCCAGCACCGAGGGGGGAGGGAGATATAGCGGCTACACCTTC	CASTEGGGRYSGYTF
TRBV7-2	TRBJ2-3	NA	TGTGCCAGCAGCCCTCCCGGGAGCACAGATACGCAGTATTTT	CASSPPGSTDTQYF
TRBV11-1	TRBJ1-2	TRBD1	TGTGCCAGCAGCTTAGGCGGGACAGGGCTTGATGGCTACACCTTC	CASSLGGTGLDGYTF
TRBV7-9	TRBJ1-1	NA	TGTGCCAGCAGCTTAGGAGGCCAGAACAACACTGAAGCTTTCTTT	CASSLGGQNNTEAFF
TRBV19	TRBJ1-5	TRBD1	TGTGCCAGTAGTGGAGAGGGGGACAGGGGTTATAGCAATCAGCCCCAGCATTTT	CASSGEGDRGYSNQPQHF
TRBV25-1	TRBJ1-1	NA	TGTGCCAGCAGTGAATTCGTTGGGGACACTGAAGCTTTCTTT	CASSEFVGDTEAFF
TRBV11-2	TRBJ1-6	NA	TGTGCCAGCAGCCTACAGGTGTATAATTCACCCCTCCACTTT	CASSLQVYNSPLHF
TRBV7-6	TRBJ2-1	NA	TGTGCCAGCAGCTTAGCTGGAGGACAGTTTGGGGAGGTAAAGGACAATGAGCAGTTCTTC	CASSLAGGQFGEVKDNEQFF
TRBV7-8	TRBJ1-3	NA	TGTGCCAGCAGCCCCGGGGACACGGATCTTGGAAACACCATATATTTT	CASSPGDTDLGNTIYF
TRBV5-6	TRBJ1-1	NA	TGTGCCAGCAGCTTGGTCATGGCCCTGAACACTGAAGCTTTCTTT	CASSLVMALNTEAFF